This paragraph reports one T cell receptor beta chain. Antigen: not known. This CDR3 has 15 amino acids. Germline loops: CDR1 SGHKS, CDR2 YYEKEE (reference sequence). The germline V and J ends were trimmed by 0 bases and 3 bases, with 10 bases remaining between them. Nashville, Tennessee was home to all donors, who were Caucasian adults. CD4+ cells were split into CD45RA+ naive and CD45RA-negative memory subsets. These data originate in a study of shared clonotypes between healthy human individuals. Findings of the study overall: Clonotype sharing among donors, it was expected, would be affected by sequencing depth.

Template for every sorted-subset replicate PCR totaled about 0.2 ug DNA, approximately 30,000 T cell genomes. Profiling relied on immunoSEQ multiplex PCR, and the TCRdb table lists in-frame clones only, not all of them. The sample yields fewer than 3 million clones, 85% to 95% seen once. Sample: naive CD4+ T cells from PBMCs. Noted subset: CD45RA+ positively selected. The V call is TRBV5-5, the J call TRBJ1-5; D unresolved. This TCR was sampled from a man aged 18-30 years in good health. Some clones in this sample may be carry-over from other donors' samples. CDR3 sequence reads: CASSLAVGLNQPQHF. Written as DNA, the CDR3 is TGTGCCAGCAGCTTGGCCGTGGGCCTCAATCAGCCCCAGCATTTT.